The 21 T cell receptor beta chains below were found in one sample sequenced in a study of cytomegalovirus exposure and HLA in healthy donors. The PCR ran on 60 Vbeta and 13 Jbeta primers. Sequenced by immunoSEQ multiplex PCR; TCRdb stores in-frame clones only, minus some. The sample consists of about 200,000 clones, more than 75% of them appearing once. The sample was PBMCs. All receptors come from a woman aged 45-65 years in good health and CMV-seronegative.

The chain links TRBV29-1 to TRBJ2-1, with 12 bases aligning to TRBD2. V lost 0 bases to trimming and J lost 8 bases; unmatched junction nucleotides: 8. CDR1 and CDR2 from the germline V gene are SQVTM and ANQGSEA. The CDR3 totals 16 residues. Written as DNA, the CDR3 is TGCAGCGTTGAAGATTTAAGGCTAGCGGGGGGGGATGAGCAGTTCTTC. Translating gives CSVEDLRLAGGDEQFF.

The chain uses TRBV5-4 and TRBJ2-3; 14 bases fit TRBD2. J gave up 1 base and V 4 bases, and 8 bases lay outside the gene matches. This CDR3 has 18 amino acids. Germline CDR1 is SGHNT and CDR2 is YYREEE (reference sequence). The CDR3 loop reads CASSPRTSGGRGTDTQYF. The CDR3 DNA reads as TGTGCCAGCAGCCCCCGGACTAGCGGGGGGCGCGGCACAGATACGCAGTATTTT. Complete variable domain (other parts from reference TRBV5-4 and TRBJ2-3): ETGVTQSPTHLIKTRGQQVTLRCSSQSGHNTVSWYQQALGQGPQFIFQYYREEENGRGNFPPRFSGLQFPNYSSELNVNALELDDSALYLCASSPRTSGGRGTDTQYFGPGTRLTVL.

The chain recombines TRBV28 with TRBJ1-5; D unresolved. V was cut by 7 bases and J by 2 bases, with 12 bases left in between. Germline lookup yields CDR1 MDHEN and CDR2 SYDVKM. The CDR3 runs 14 residues. The CDR3 here is CASKSEEGNQPQHF. The CDR3 bases are TGTGCCAGCAAAAGCGAGGAGGGCAATCAGCCCCAGCATTTT.

The genes are TRBV5-4 and TRBJ1-1; possibly TRBD1 for D (5 bases). The CDR3 is made up of 15 amino acids. The V and J ends lost 4 bases and 0 bases respectively, with 13 bases between them. In germline, CDR1 is SGHNT, CDR2 YYREEE (reference sequence). The CDR3 region is CASSQWGLMNTEAFF. The CDR3 bases are TGTGCCAGCAGCCAGTGGGGACTCATGAACACTGAAGCTTTCTTT.

J is TRBJ1-4 and V is TRBV18; TRBD1 matches at 8 bases. The CDR3 has 17 residues. V was clipped by 4 bases and J by 6 bases; unmatched bases: 13. Germline values: CDR1 KGHSH, CDR2 LQKENI. The CDR3 region is CASSQYRDRQLDEKLFF. CDR3 DNA: TGTGCCAGCTCACAATACCGGGACAGGCAGTTGGATGAAAAACTGTTTTTT. The whole variable domain, filled in from reference TRBV18 and TRBJ1-4, reads NAGVMQNPRHLVRRRGQEARLRCSPMKGHSHVYWYRQLPEEGLKFMVYLQKENIIDESGMPKERFSAEFPKEGPSILRIQQVVRGDSAAYFCASSQYRDRQLDEKLFFGSGTQLSVL.

The chain is built from TRBV10-3 and TRBJ1-1; D is possibly TRBD1 (5 bases). Germline V lookup: CDR1 ENHRY, CDR2 SYGVKD. The CDR3 has 15 amino acids. V was shortened by 0 bases and J by 5 bases, with 13 bases between the two germline ends. The CDR3 nucleotides are TGTGCCATCAGTGAGTCCCCCAGGGAGGGGACTGAAGCTTTCTTT. Amino acids: CAISESPREGTEAFF.

In its sample, this clone was seen once. The V gene is TRBV20-1, the J gene TRBJ1-2; D is undetermined. Germline CDR1 is DFQATT and CDR2 is SNEGSKA (reference sequence). V lost 4 bases and J lost 9, with 12 bases in between. The CDR3 runs 11 residues. CDR3 DNA: TGCAGTGCTACCCGGGGAATACGCTACACCTTC. Translation: CSATRGIRYTF.

The chain combines TRBV7-6 with TRBJ2-7; TRBD2 matches at 12 bases. CDR1 and CDR2 (germline): SGHVS, FNYEAQ. The CDR3 has 17 amino acids. With 5 bases clipped from V and 2 bases from J, the junction kept 10 bases outside the gene matches. CDR3 amino acids: CASSPHPTSGSTYEQYF. In DNA form, the CDR3 reads TGTGCCAGCAGCCCTCATCCGACTAGCGGGAGTACCTACGAGCAGTACTTC.

The sample holds one count of this clone. The chain links TRBV6-5 to TRBJ2-2; TRBD2 matches 10 bases. CDR3 length: 16 amino acids. With V trimmed by 2 bases and J by 7 bases, 7 bases remained unmatched. Germline CDR1 is MNHEY and CDR2 is SVGAGI. DNA for the CDR3: TGTGCCAGCAGTTACGACAGCGGGGGGGCCATCGGGGAGCTGTTTTTT. As protein: CASSYDSGGAIGELFF.

The sample holds a few counts of this clone. This chain joins TRBV2 and TRBJ1-1, with a tentative D call TRBD1 (6 bases). V lost 2 bases to trimming and J lost 11 bases, with 12 bases between them. CDR1 is SNHLY and CDR2 is FYNNEI in the germline V gene. CDR3 length: 12 residues. Here the CDR3 DNA reads TGTGCCAGCAGTGAAACGGGGGGCGTTGCTTTCTTT. This translates into CASSETGGVAFF.

V and J are TRBV4-2 and TRBJ1-6; weak D call: TRBD1 (5 bases). V dropped 1 base and J dropped 10 bases, with 14 bases sitting between them. CDR3 length equals 15 residues. Germline V lookup: CDR1 LGHNA, CDR2 YNFKEQ. The CDR3 DNA sequence: TGTGCCAGCAGCCAAGTGGAGGGGCATGGGTCACCCCTCCACTTT. Encoded protein: CASSQVEGHGSPLHF.

The chain recombines TRBV7-9 with TRBJ1-1, with 7 bases fitting TRBD1. CDR1 and CDR2 from the germline V gene are SEHNR and FQNEAQ (reference sequence). The CDR3 contains 14 residues. The V gene end was trimmed by 5 bases and the J gene end by 5 bases; junction bases not matched to a gene: 8. The CDR3 region has the DNA TGTGCCAGCAGCCAACAGGGGCTTGGGACTGAAGCTTTCTTT. Its protein product is CASSQQGLGTEAFF.

The rearrangement links TRBV5-1 to TRBJ1-6; 10 nucleotides align to TRBD1. The length of the CDR3 is 16 residues. J gave up 6 bases and V 2 bases, and 5 bases lay outside the gene matches. CDR1 SGHRS and CDR2 YFSETQ come from the germline V gene. The CDR3 region is CASSFRQGAVNSPLHF. In DNA, the CDR3 is TGCGCCAGCAGCTTCCGACAGGGGGCGGTTAATTCACCCCTCCACTTT.

The chain uses TRBV9 and TRBJ2-7, with 8 bases that match TRBD2. Germline lookup yields CDR1 SGDLS and CDR2 YYNGEE. CDR3 length equals 14 residues. The V gene end was trimmed by 3 bases and the J gene end by 1 base; junction bases not matched to a gene: 3. The CDR3 region has the DNA TGTGCCAGCAGCGAGGCGGGGGGTTCCTACGAGCAGTACTTC. It is translated as CASSEAGGSYEQYF.

The V call is TRBV6-1, the J call TRBJ1-5; weak D call: TRBD1 (6 bases). The CDR3 runs to 15 residues. Germline lookup yields CDR1 MNHNS and CDR2 SASEGT. Trimming took off 4 bases at V and 2 bases at J, with 12 bases between the two ends. DNA for the CDR3: TGTGCCAGCAGTGTTGACAGGTTTGGCAATCAGCCCCAGCATTTT. This encodes CASSVDRFGNQPQHF.

The J gene is TRBJ2-3, the V gene TRBV14; D is possibly TRBD1 (6 bases). V lost 4 bases and J 2 bases, leaving 13 bases between the germline ends. The CDR3 sequence is 15 residues long. Germline values: CDR1 SGHDN, CDR2 FVKESK. CDR3 sequence reads: CASSPNRVNTDTQYF. CDR3 DNA sequence: TGTGCCAGCAGCCCCAACAGGGTTAACACAGATACGCAGTATTTT.

This clone is a singleton in its sample. J is TRBJ2-2 and V is TRBV6-6; 8 bases match TRBD1. The CDR3 has 16 amino acids. Trimming at V came to 0 bases and at J to 6 bases, leaving 6 bases not matched to a gene. Germline CDR1 is MNHNY and CDR2 is SVGAGI (reference sequence). For the CDR3, the DNA is TGTGCCAGCAGTTACTCCGACCCAGGGGGCTCCGGGGAGCTGTTTTTT. Translating it yields CASSYSDPGGSGELFF.

The chain has TRBV7-2 and TRBJ2-7; D is unresolved. The V end lost 5 bases, the J end lost 6 bases, and 17 bases lay between the germline ends. CDR1 and CDR2 (germline): SGHTA, FQGNSA. This CDR3 is 14 amino acids long. The CDR3 is CASSPRRVASEQYF. CDR3 coding DNA: TGTGCCAGCAGCCCTCGAAGAGTCGCGAGCGAGCAGTACTTC. The full variable domain, completed using reference TRBV7-2 and TRBJ2-7, is GAGVSQSPSNKVTEKGKDVELRCDPISGHTALYWYRQSLGQGLEFLIYFQGNSAPDKSGLPSDRFSAERTGGSVSTLTIQRTQQEDSAVYLCASSPRRVASEQYFGPGTRLTVT.

The CDR3 region has the DNA TGCAGCGTTGAAGATCGGGGGAGAGCTAACTATGGCTACACCTTC. It specifies CSVEDRGRANYGYTF. The chain has TRBV29-1 and TRBJ1-2; D perhaps matches TRBD1 (5 bases). The length of the CDR3 is 15 residues. V was shortened by 0 bases and J by 0 bases, with 11 bases between the two germline ends. Germline CDR1 and CDR2: SQVTM and ANQGSEA.

In its sample, this clone was seen a few times. J is TRBJ1-2 and V is TRBV7-9; 7 bases match TRBD1. The trim removed 7 bases at V and 6 bases at J, leaving 11 bases unmatched. Germline assignment: CDR1 SEHNR and CDR2 FQNEAQ (reference sequence). This CDR3 comprises 14 residues. The CDR3 protein is CASNRDRVANGYTF. The CDR3 DNA reads TGTGCCAGCAACCGTGACAGGGTGGCGAATGGCTACACCTTC.

This chain connects TRBV9 to TRBJ2-7; D call uncertain. This CDR3 spans 13 amino acids. Germline V CDR1 and CDR2: SGDLS, YYNGEE. V gave up 4 bases and J gave up 4 bases, with 12 bases separating them. This chain's CDR3 is CASSLLVGYEQYF. The CDR3 nucleotides are TGTGCCAGCAGCCTACTCGTCGGGTACGAGCAGTACTTC.